This T cell receptor beta chain was recorded in a study of control samples from healthy donors and cancer patients. The table came from immunoSEQ multiplex PCR; TCRdb's copy has only in-frame clones and leaves some out. The repertoire holds some 77,000 clones, roughly nine tenths seen once, with roughly 7.2% in the top ten. Germline values: CDR1 SEHNR, CDR2 FQNEAQ (reference sequence). Trimming removed 10 bases from V and 5 bases from J, with 17 bases in between. CDR3 length: 13 residues. The material sequenced was blood. This TCR was recovered from an older woman in good health. V usage is TRBV7-9 and J usage is TRBJ2-5; D is possibly TRBD2 (6 bases). For the CDR3, the DNA is TGTGCCACGGCTATTCGGGGGAGGGAGACCCAGTACTTC. It yields the protein CATAIRGRETQYF.